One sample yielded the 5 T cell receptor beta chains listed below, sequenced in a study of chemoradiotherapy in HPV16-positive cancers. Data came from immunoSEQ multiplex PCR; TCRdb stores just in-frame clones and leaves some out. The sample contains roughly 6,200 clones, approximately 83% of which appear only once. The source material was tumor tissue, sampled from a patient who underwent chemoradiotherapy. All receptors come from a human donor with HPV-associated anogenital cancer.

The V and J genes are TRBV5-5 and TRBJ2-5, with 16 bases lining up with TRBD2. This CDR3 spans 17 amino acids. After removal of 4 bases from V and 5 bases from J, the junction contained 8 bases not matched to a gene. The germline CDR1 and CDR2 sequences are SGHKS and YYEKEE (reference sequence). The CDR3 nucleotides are TGTGCCAGCAGCCCAGGGACTAGCGGGAGGGCGATGGAGACCCAGTACTTC. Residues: CASSPGTSGRAMETQYF.

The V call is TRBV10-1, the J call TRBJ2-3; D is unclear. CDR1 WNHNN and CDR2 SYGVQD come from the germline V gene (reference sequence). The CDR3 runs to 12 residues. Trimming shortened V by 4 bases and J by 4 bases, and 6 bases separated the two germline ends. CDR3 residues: CASSGAADTQYF. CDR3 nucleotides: TGCGCCAGCAGTGGGGCCGCAGATACGCAGTATTTT.

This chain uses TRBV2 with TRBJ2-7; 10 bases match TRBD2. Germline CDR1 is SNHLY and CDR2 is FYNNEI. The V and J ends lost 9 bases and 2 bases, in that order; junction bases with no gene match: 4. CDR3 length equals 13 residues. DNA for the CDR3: TGTGCCAGTGGGACTAGCGTCGCCTACGAGCAGTACTTC. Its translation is CASGTSVAYEQYF. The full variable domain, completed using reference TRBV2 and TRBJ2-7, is EPEVTQTPSHQVTQMGQEVILRCVPISNHLYFYWYRQILGQKVEFLVSFYNNEISEKSEIFDDQFSVERPDGSNFTLKIRSTKLEDSAMYFCASGTSVAYEQYFGPGTRLTVT.

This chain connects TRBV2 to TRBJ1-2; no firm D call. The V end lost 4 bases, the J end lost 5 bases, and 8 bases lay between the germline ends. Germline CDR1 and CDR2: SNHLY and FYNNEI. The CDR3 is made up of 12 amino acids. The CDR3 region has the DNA TGTGCCAGCAGTGGGGCGGGATATGGCTACACCTTC. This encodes CASSGAGYGYTF. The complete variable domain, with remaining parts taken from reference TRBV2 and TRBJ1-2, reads EPEVTQTPSHQVTQMGQEVILRCVPISNHLYFYWYRQILGQKVEFLVSFYNNEISEKSEIFDDQFSVERPDGSNFTLKIRSTKLEDSAMYFCASSGAGYGYTFGSGTRLTVV.

CDR3 coding DNA: TGTGCCATCAGCGACAGAGACAATCAGCCCCAGCATTTT. Residues: CAISDRDNQPQHF. The chain recombines TRBV10-3 with TRBJ1-5, with D possibly being TRBD1 (5 bases). V was pared by 6 bases and J by 3 bases, with 9 bases between. The germline V gene has CDR1 ENHRY and CDR2 SYGVKD. The CDR3 has 13 residues.